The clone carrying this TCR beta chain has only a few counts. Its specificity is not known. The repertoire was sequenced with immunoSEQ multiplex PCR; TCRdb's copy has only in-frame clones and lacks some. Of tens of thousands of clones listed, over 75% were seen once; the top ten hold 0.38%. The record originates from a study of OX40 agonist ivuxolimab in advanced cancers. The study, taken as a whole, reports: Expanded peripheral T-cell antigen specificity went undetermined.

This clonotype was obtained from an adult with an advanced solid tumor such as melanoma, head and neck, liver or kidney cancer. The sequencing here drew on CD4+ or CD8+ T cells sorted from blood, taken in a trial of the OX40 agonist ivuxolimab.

In DNA form, the CDR3 reads TGTGCCAGCAGCTTTCAGGGGGAAGGAAGCGCTTTCTTT. This translates into CASSFQGEGSAFF. The rearrangement links TRBV11-3 to TRBJ1-1; TRBD1 aligns across 7 bases. Germline V CDR1 and CDR2: SGHNT, YENEEA. Unmatched junction bases numbered 9, after V lost 3 bases and J lost 11 bases. This CDR3 contains 13 residues.